This TCR beta chain derives from a study of cytomegalovirus exposure and HLA in healthy donors. The PCR ran on 60 Vbeta and 13 Jbeta primers. Produced via immunoSEQ multiplex PCR; TCRdb's table is partial and in-frame only. The sample gives 35,000 to 55,000 clones, approximately 75% of which show up once; roughly 1.5% is in the top ten. This clone appeared a single time. CDR1 SGHTA and CDR2 FQGNSA come from the germline V gene. CDR3 length equals 18 residues. The chain couples TRBV7-2 to TRBJ2-5; 11 bases fit TRBD2. With the DNA end fitting TRBJ2-7 better, the J assignment may be wrong. The material sequenced was PBMCs. The clonotype originates from a man aged 25-45 years in good health and CMV-seronegative. In DNA, the CDR3 is TGTGCCAGCAGCTTAGCGGGCGCTAGCGGGAGGCGGTCCTACGAGCAGTACTTC. It yields the protein CASSLAGASGRRSYEQYF.